The present T cell receptor (beta chain) was sequenced within a study of T cells in tumors after PD-1 blockade. Regarding the study as a whole: Some novel exhausted tumor clones appeared in pre-treatment blood, suggesting peripheral recruitment.

The assay was immunoSEQ multiplex PCR, and TCRdb's table has in-frame clones only and misses some. This table holds about 47,000 clones, more than 70% found once. About this clone itself: As yet, its antigen is unknown.

CDR1 is SGHRS, CDR2 YFSETQ, per germline. With V trimmed by 0 bases and J by 1 base, 2 bases remained unmatched. The length of the CDR3 is 16 residues. Tumor or blood genomic DNA was sequenced, with inputs of roughly 616 ng to 6,004 ng. This receptor was obtained from a human donor with basal cell carcinoma. The V gene is TRBV5-1, the J gene TRBJ2-5, with TRBD1 identical over 11 bases. The sequenced sample was PBMCs, obtained before anti-PD-1 treatment. In DNA, the CDR3 is TGCGCCAGCAGCTTGGAGGGACAGGGGGTCCAAGAGACCCAGTACTTC. Translating it yields CASSLEGQGVQETQYF.